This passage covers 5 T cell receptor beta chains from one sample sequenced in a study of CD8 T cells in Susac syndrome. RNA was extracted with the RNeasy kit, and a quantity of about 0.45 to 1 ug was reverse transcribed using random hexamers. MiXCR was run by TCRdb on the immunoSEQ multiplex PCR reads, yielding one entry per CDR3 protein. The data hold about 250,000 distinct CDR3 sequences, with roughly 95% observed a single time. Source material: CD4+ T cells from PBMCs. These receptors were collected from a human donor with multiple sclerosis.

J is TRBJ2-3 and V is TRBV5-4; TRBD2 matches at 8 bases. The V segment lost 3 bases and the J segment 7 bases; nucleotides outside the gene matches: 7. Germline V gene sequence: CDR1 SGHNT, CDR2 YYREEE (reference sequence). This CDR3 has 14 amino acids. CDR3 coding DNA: TGTGCCAGCAGCTCCGGACTAGCTTCAAATACGCAGTATTTT. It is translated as CASSSGLASNTQYF.

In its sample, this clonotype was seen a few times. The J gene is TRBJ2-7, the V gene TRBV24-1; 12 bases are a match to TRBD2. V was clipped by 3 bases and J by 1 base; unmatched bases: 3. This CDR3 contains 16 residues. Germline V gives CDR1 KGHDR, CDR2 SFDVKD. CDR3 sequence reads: CATSDVTSGGSYEQYF. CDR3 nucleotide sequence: TGTGCCACCAGTGATGTGACTAGCGGGGGATCCTACGAGCAGTACTTC.

The CDR3 is CASSDVGQGTYEQYF. The CDR3 region has the DNA TGCGCCAGCAGCGACGTCGGACAGGGGACCTACGAGCAGTACTTC. The chain recombines TRBV5-1 with TRBJ2-7, with 9 bases that match TRBD1. Germline CDR1 and CDR2: SGHRS and YFSETQ. V lost 4 bases to trimming and J lost 2 bases; unmatched junction nucleotides: 7. This CDR3 region has 15 residues.

CDR3 residues: CASSSQLRLDRGIQYF. The CDR3 bases are TGTGCCAGCAGTTCCCAATTGCGACTGGACCGGGGCATTCAGTACTTC. The chain has TRBV27 and TRBJ2-4, with D possibly being TRBD2 (5 bases). V lost 4 bases to trimming and J lost 9 bases, with 22 bases between them. Germline lookup yields CDR1 MNHEY and CDR2 SMNVEV (reference sequence). This CDR3 contains 16 residues.

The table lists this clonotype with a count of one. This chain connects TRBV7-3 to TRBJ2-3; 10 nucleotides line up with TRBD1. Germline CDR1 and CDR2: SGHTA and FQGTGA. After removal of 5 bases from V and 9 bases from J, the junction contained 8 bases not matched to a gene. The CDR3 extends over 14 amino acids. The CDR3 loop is CASSPTGGQGTQYF. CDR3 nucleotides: TGTGCCAGCAGCCCGACGGGGGGACAGGGGACGCAGTATTTT.